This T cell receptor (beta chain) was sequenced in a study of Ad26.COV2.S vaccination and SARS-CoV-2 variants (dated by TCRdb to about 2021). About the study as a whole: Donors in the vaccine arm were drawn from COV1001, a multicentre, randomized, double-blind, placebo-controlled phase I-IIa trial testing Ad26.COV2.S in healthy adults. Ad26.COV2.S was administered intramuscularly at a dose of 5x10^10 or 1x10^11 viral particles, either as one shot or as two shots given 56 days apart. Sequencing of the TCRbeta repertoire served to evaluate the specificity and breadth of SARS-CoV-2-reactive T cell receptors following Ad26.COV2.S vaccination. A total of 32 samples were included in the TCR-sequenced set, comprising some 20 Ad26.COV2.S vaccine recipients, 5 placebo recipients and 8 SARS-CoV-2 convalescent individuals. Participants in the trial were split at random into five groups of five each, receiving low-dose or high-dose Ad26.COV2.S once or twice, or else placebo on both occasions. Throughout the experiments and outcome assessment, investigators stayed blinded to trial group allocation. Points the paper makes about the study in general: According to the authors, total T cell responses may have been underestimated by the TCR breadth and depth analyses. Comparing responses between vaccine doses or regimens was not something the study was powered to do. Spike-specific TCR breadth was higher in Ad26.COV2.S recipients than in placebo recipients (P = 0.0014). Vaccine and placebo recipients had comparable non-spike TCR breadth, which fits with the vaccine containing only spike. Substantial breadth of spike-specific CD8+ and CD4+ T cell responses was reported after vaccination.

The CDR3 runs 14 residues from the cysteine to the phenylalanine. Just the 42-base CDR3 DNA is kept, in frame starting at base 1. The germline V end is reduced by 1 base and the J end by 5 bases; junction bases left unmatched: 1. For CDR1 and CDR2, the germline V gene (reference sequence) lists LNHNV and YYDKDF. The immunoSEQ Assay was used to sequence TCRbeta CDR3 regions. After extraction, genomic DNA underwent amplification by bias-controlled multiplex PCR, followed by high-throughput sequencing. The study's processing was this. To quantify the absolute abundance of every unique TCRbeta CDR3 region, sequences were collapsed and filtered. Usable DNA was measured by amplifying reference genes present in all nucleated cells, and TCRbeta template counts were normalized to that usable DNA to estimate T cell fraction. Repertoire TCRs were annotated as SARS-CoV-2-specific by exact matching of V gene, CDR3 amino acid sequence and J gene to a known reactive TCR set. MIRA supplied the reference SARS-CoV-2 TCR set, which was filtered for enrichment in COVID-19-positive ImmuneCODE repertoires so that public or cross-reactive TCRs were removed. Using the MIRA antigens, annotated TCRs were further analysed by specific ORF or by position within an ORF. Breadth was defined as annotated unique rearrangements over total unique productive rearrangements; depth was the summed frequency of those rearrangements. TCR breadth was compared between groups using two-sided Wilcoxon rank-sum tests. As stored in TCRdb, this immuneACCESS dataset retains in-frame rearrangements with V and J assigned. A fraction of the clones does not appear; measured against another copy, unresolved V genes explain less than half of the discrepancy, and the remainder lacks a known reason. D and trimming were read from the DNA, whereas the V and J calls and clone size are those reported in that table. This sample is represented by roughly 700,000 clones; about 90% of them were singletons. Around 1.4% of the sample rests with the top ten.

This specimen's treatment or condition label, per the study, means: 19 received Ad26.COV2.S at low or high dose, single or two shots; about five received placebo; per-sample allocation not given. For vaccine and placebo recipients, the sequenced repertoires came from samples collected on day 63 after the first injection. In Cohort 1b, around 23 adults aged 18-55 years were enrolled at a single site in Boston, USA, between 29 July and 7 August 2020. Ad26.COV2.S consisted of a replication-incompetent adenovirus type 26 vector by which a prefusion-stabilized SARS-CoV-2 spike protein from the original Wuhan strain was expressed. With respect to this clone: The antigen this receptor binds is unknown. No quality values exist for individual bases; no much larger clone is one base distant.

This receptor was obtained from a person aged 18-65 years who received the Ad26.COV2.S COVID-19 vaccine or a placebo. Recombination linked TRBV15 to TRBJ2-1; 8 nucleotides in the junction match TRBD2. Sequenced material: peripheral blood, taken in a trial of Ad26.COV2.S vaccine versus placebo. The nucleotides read TGTGCCACCAGCAGAGTAGCGGGGAACAATGAGCAGTTCTTC. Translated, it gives CATSRVAGNNEQFF.